Described below is a single T cell receptor (beta chain) sequence and its context. The target antigen is unknown. This sample is part of a study of T cells in narcolepsy. Background on the study: Enrolled donors included narcolepsy type 1 or type 2 patients and healthy controls. Study results and limitations: Reportedly, autoreactive clonotypes were serially detected in patients' blood but not controls'. Comparing one patient's CSF and blood CD4+ clonotypes highlighted HCRT- and TRIB2-specific autoreactive clonotypes. Autoreactive clone sequences were missing from some blood memory CD4+ repertoires.

Here immunoSEQ multiplex PCR was the method, and the copy in TCRdb shows in-frame clones only, minus some. The table shows tens of thousands of clones, with under 85% occurring only once. Per germline, CDR1 LGHNA and CDR2 YNFKEQ. Trimming removed 0 bases from V and 3 bases from J; junction bases left unmatched: 8. The CDR3 sequence is 17 residues long. The sample consisted of CD45RA- memory CD4+ T cells from PBMCs. The receptor was isolated from a human donor with narcolepsy. This sequence joins TRBV4-2 and TRBJ2-3, with 8 nucleotides matching TRBD2. The CDR3 nucleotides are TGTGCCAGCAGCCAAGATGAAGGCGGGGGGCCGACAGATACGCAGTATTTT. Its translation is CASSQDEGGGPTDTQYF.